Listed below are T cell receptor beta chains from one sample, sequenced in a study of OX40 agonist ivuxolimab in advanced cancers. Method: immunoSEQ multiplex PCR; TCRdb's copy keeps in-frame clones and lacks some. In the table there are about 43,000 clones, roughly 86% of which are singletons. Sequencing was performed on CD4+ or CD8+ T cells sorted from blood, taken in a trial of the OX40 agonist ivuxolimab. These receptors were collected from an adult with an advanced solid tumor such as melanoma, head and neck, liver or kidney cancer. Both conserved end residues are part of each CDR3. D genes are given only for firm matches. Rows give clone size only sometimes, using once, few, many, or a class for an expanded clone.

abundance	v_gene	j_gene	d_gene	CDR3aa	CDR3nt
NA	TRBV7-6	TRBJ2-7	TRBD1	CASSSGTGFYEQYF	TGTGCCAGCAGCTCGGGGACAGGGTTCTACGAGCAGTACTTC
NA	TRBV27	TRBJ1-5	TRBD1	CASSPTGTDQPQHF	TGTGCCAGCAGCCCGACAGGGACTGATCAGCCCCAGCATTTT
NA	TRBV11-2	TRBJ2-7	TRBD2	CASSLSGTSYEQYF	TGTGCCAGCAGCCTCAGCGGGACCTCCTACGAGCAGTACTTC
NA	TRBV9	TRBJ2-1	TRBD1	CASSGGQAGTGLRAYNEQFF	TGTGCCAGCAGCGGGGGGCAAGCAGGGACAGGTTTGAGGGCTTACAATGAGCAGTTCTTC
NA	TRBV9	TRBJ1-1	NA	CASSVSQNTEAFF	TGTGCCAGCAGCGTGTCCCAGAACACTGAAGCTTTCTTT
once	TRBV28	TRBJ2-7	NA	CASSLEGNSYEQYF	TGTGCCAGCAGTTTGGAAGGGAATAGCTACGAGCAGTACTTC
NA	TRBV27	TRBJ2-1	TRBD2	CASSFILAGGSSYNEQFF	TGTGCCAGCAGTTTTATACTAGCGGGAGGGAGCTCCTACAATGAGCAGTTCTTC
once	TRBV6-1	TRBJ1-4	TRBD1	CASSAPGQPNEKLFF	TGTGCCAGCAGTGCACCGGGACAGCCAAATGAAAAACTGTTTTTT
NA	TRBV9	TRBJ2-5	NA	CASSVRVRETQYF	TGTGCCAGCAGCGTTCGAGTTCGGGAGACCCAGTACTTC
NA	TRBV10-3	TRBJ2-3	TRBD1	CAIRPTGGYGTDTQYF	TGTGCCATCAGGCCCACAGGGGGGTACGGCACAGATACGCAGTATTTT
NA	TRBV20-1	TRBJ2-7	NA	CSALGIHEQYF	TGCAGTGCGTTAGGTATCCACGAGCAGTACTTC
NA	TRBV5-1	TRBJ2-6	NA	CASSSNSASGANVLTF	TGCGCCAGCAGCTCCAATTCTGCCTCTGGGGCCAACGTCCTGACTTTC
NA	TRBV19	TRBJ1-5	NA	CASRARGGNQPQHF	TGTGCCAGTAGGGCCCGGGGCGGCAATCAGCCCCAGCATTTT
NA	TRBV7-9	TRBJ1-5	NA	CASSLTVGNQPQHF	TGTGCCAGCAGCTTGACAGTGGGCAATCAGCCCCAGCATTTT
NA	TRBV6-1	TRBJ2-7	NA	CASSKGAGPYEQYF	TGTGCCAGCAGTAAGGGCGCAGGGCCCTACGAGCAGTACTTC
NA	TRBV19	TRBJ1-2	TRBD1	CASRRQGGPGYTF	TGTGCCAGTAGGCGACAGGGAGGACCTGGCTACACCTTC
once	TRBV6-1	TRBJ2-1	TRBD1	CASSEKRTLWTGAYNEQFF	TGTGCCAGCAGTGAAAAACGGACACTCTGGACAGGCGCCTACAATGAGCAGTTCTTC
NA	TRBV4-1	TRBJ2-1	NA	CASSQDRGVQFF	TGCGCCAGCAGCCAAGATAGAGGGGTGCAGTTCTTC
NA	TRBV2	TRBJ2-3	NA	CASSKNPRASTDTQYF	TGTGCCAGCAGTAAGAACCCCAGGGCTAGCACAGATACGCAGTATTTT
NA	TRBV7-9	TRBJ1-1	NA	CASSLEGAFF	TGTGCCAGCAGCTTAGAAGGGGCTTTCTTT
NA	TRBV4-2	TRBJ1-5	NA	CASSQNRLGPDSNQPQHF	TGTGCCAGCAGCCAAAACCGCCTCGGGCCGGATAGCAATCAGCCCCAGCATTTT
once	TRBV4-3	TRBJ2-1	NA	CASSPSPGGLDNEQFF	TGCGCCAGCAGCCCCTCCCCCGGGGGACTGGACAATGAGCAGTTCTTC
NA	TRBV25-1	TRBJ1-5	NA	CASSENSHNQPQHF	TGTGCCAGCAGTGAGAACAGCCACAATCAGCCCCAGCATTTT
once	TRBV11-2	TRBJ2-1	NA	CASSLGLENEQFF	TGTGCCAGCAGCTTAGGACTAGAGAATGAGCAGTTCTTC
NA	TRBV7-9	TRBJ2-1	TRBD2	CASSPGTSWYEQFF	TGTGCCAGCAGTCCCGGGACTAGCTGGTATGAGCAGTTCTTC
NA	TRBV19	TRBJ2-3	TRBD2	CASSLLAGVTDTQYF	TGTGCCAGTAGTTTACTAGCGGGAGTAACAGATACGCAGTATTTT
NA	TRBV4-2	TRBJ2-5	NA	CASSQEASGETQYF	TGTGCCAGCAGCCAAGAAGCGTCTGGGGAGACCCAGTACTTC
few	TRBV14	TRBJ2-1	TRBD2	CASSQRSGSINEQFF	TGTGCCAGCAGCCAACGAAGCGGGAGTATTAATGAGCAGTTCTTC
NA	TRBV6-6	TRBJ2-7	NA	CASWGSYEQYF	TGTGCCAGCTGGGGTTCCTACGAGCAGTACTTC
NA	TRBV6-5	TRBJ1-1	NA	CASSYSVNTEAFF	TGTGCCAGCAGTTACTCAGTGAACACTGAAGCTTTCTTT
NA	TRBV29-1	TRBJ1-2	NA	CSVEVLNPQGNLNYGYTF	TGCAGCGTTGAAGTTCTAAATCCTCAGGGAAACCTGAACTATGGCTACACCTTC
NA	TRBV7-8	TRBJ2-6	NA	CASSQSCPQSRANVLTF	TGTGCCAGCAGCCAATCTTGCCCACAAAGTCGGGCCAACGTCCTGACTTTC
NA	TRBV29-1	TRBJ1-2	NA	CSARTGATNYGYTF	TGCAGCGCACGAACAGGCGCTACTAACTATGGCTACACCTTC
NA	TRBV7-9	TRBJ2-1	TRBD1	CAGRSDRGNEQFF	TGTGCCGGCAGATCGGACAGGGGCAATGAGCAGTTCTTC
NA	TRBV6-6	TRBJ1-5	NA	CASTGGGPQHF	TGTGCCAGCACCGGGGGAGGGCCCCAGCATTTT
NA	TRBV6-5	TRBJ1-1	NA	CASGPQENTEAFF	TGTGCCAGCGGACCCCAGGAGAACACTGAAGCTTTCTTT
NA	TRBV9	TRBJ2-5	TRBD2	CASSALSGAGGETQYF	TGTGCCAGCAGCGCCCTCTCAGGAGCGGGAGGTGAGACCCAGTACTTC
NA	TRBV4-3	TRBJ1-2	NA	CASSQLEHGNYGYTF	TGCGCCAGCAGCCAACTCGAACATGGTAACTATGGCTACACCTTC
NA	TRBV9	TRBJ1-1	NA	CASSVDGSEAFF	TGTGCCAGCAGCGTAGACGGTTCTGAAGCTTTCTTT
once	TRBV11-2	TRBJ2-7	NA	CASSFRLGTYEQYF	TGTGCCAGCAGCTTTCGACTGGGAACCTACGAGCAGTACTTC
NA	TRBV6-5	TRBJ2-5	NA	CASKQETQYF	TGTGCCAGCAAGCAAGAGACCCAGTACTTC
NA	TRBV4-3	TRBJ1-1	NA	CASSQEPGTVNTEAFF	TGCGCCAGCAGCCAAGAACCCGGGACGGTGAACACTGAAGCTTTCTTT
few	TRBV4-1	TRBJ2-3	NA	CASSQSDTQYF	TGCGCCAGCAGCCAAAGTGATACGCAGTATTTT
NA	TRBV6-5	TRBJ2-5	NA	CASSAPKETQYF	TGTGCCAGCTCAGCGCCCAAAGAGACCCAGTACTTC
NA	TRBV7-2	TRBJ2-1	TRBD2	CASSVSGGAWNEQFF	TGTGCCAGCAGCGTTAGCGGGGGGGCGTGGAATGAGCAGTTCTTC
NA	TRBV5-5	TRBJ2-7	TRBD2	CASRTSGGEQYF	TGTGCCAGCAGGACTAGCGGAGGAGAGCAGTACTTC
NA	TRBV7-7	TRBJ2-2	TRBD2	CASSLRTSPGELFF	TGTGCTAGCAGCCTCCGGACTAGCCCCGGGGAGCTGTTTTTT
NA	TRBV4-3	TRBJ2-7	NA	CASSQDIWGESSYEQYF	TGCGCCAGCAGCCAAGATATTTGGGGGGAGAGCTCCTACGAGCAGTACTTC
NA	TRBV5-1	TRBJ1-6	NA	CASSLSEGGNSPLHF	TGCGCCAGCAGCTTGAGTGAGGGGGGGAATTCACCCCTCCACTTT
NA	TRBV4-3	TRBJ1-2	TRBD1	CASSQADRERGGYTF	TGCGCCAGCAGCCAAGCGGACAGGGAAAGAGGGGGCTACACCTTC
NA	TRBV7-9	TRBJ1-1	TRBD1	CASSLVSQGALFVRAFF	TGTGCCAGCAGCTTAGTTAGCCAGGGGGCACTTTTTGTCCGGGCTTTCTTT
NA	TRBV5-1	TRBJ1-1	NA	CASKDKGTWGEAFF	TGCGCCAGCAAGGACAAAGGGACCTGGGGTGAAGCTTTCTTT
NA	TRBV28	TRBJ2-2	NA	CASRPGTANTGELFF	TGTGCCAGCAGACCCGGGACGGCTAACACCGGGGAGCTGTTTTTT
NA	TRBV27	TRBJ2-7	NA	CASSLLGGRSYEQYF	TGTGCCAGCAGTTTGCTGGGAGGCCGTTCCTACGAGCAGTACTTC
NA	TRBV2	TRBJ2-1	NA	CASSFTGAPHEQFF	TGTGCCAGCAGTTTTACCGGGGCACCACATGAGCAGTTCTTC
few	TRBV10-3	TRBJ1-5	TRBD1	CATWDSYSNQPQHF	TGTGCCACTTGGGACAGCTATAGCAATCAGCCCCAGCATTTT
NA	TRBV27	TRBJ1-1	NA	CAGSLSSGLNTEAFF	TGTGCCGGCAGTTTATCGTCCGGGTTGAACACTGAAGCTTTCTTT
NA	TRBV13	TRBJ2-2	TRBD2	CASSSEREETGELFF	TGTGCCAGCAGCTCGGAGCGGGAGGAGACCGGGGAGCTGTTTTTT
NA	TRBV10-3	TRBJ2-7	NA	CAIKDRDAEGREYEQYF	TGTGCCATCAAGGACCGGGACGCCGAAGGGAGAGAATACGAGCAGTACTTC
NA	TRBV19	TRBJ2-7	TRBD2	CASSMGGAGMPYEQYF	TGTGCCAGTAGTATGGGAGGGGCAGGGATGCCCTACGAGCAGTACTTC